The sequence of this T cell receptor (beta chain) was determined in a study of CXCR3-negative and CXCR3-positive naive CD8 T cells. Regarding the study as a whole: For memory CD8+ cells diversity was much lower, but both naive subsets had comparably high diversity. TRBV-TRBJ usage was alike in naive CXCR3-negative and CXCR3-positive cells but differed in memory cells. Naive cells with CXCR3 showed TRB CDR3s that were more hydrophobic than those in CXCR3-negative naive cells.

Remarks on this clonotype: Its antigen is unidentified.

The CDR3 is made up of 15 amino acids. Per germline, CDR1 LGHNA and CDR2 YSLEER. Carrying UMI labels, the TRB cDNA libraries were prepared through 5' RACE. From its re-call of the 5' RACE reads, TCRdb lists each CDR3 protein once, without DNA. Found here are tens of thousands of distinct CDR3 sequences; the top ten clones hold 0.53%. Naive CD8+ T cells were CD45RO-CCR7+CD27+CD95-. The genes are TRBV4-3 and TRBJ2-5. This receptor was identified in a human donor in good health. Some clones in this sample may be carry-over from other donors' samples. What was sequenced was naive CXCR3+ CD8+ T cells from blood. Noted subset: CD45RO-CCR7+CD27+CD95- naive CD8+ T cells expressing CXCR3 (TNR3+). The chain's CDR3 is CASSQEAQVQETQYF.